These T cell receptor beta chains were read from a single sample in a study of Graves' ophthalmopathy and Graves' hyperthyroidism. TCRdb reprocessed the multiplex PCR reads with MiXCR, giving one entry per CDR3 protein. The sample has 600,000 to 650,000 distinct CDR3 sequences, 22% seen once; the top ten hold roughly 6.9%. The sample consisted of peripheral blood. These receptors originate from a woman aged 18-29 years with stable Graves' hyperthyroidism. Some clones in this sample may be carry-over from other donors' samples. CDR3s include the opening cysteine and the closing phenylalanine or tryptophan. A D gene is named only where the DNA matches it firmly. A row's size may be missing; if present it is once, few, many or a size class.

J | size | D | V | CDR3 | DNA
TRBJ1-6 | many | . | TRBV19 | CASSILVGTGYNSPLHF | TGTGCCAGTAGTATACTGGTCGGGACGGGCTATAATTCACCCCTCCACTTT
TRBJ2-2 | many | . | TRBV5-5 | CASSPRPLNTGELFF | TGTGCCAGCAGTCCGAGACCACTAAACACCGGGGAGCTGTTTTTT
TRBJ1-1 | . | . | TRBV20-1 | CSPPEGDTEAFF | TGCAGTCCCCCTGAGGGGGACACTGAAGCTTTCTTT
TRBJ1-6 | many | TRBD1 | TRBV5-1 | CARRPDRDNSPLHF | TGCGCCAGACGCCCTGACAGGGATAATTCACCCCTCCACTTT
TRBJ2-7 | few | . | TRBV6-2/TRBV6-3 | CASSYLTPGKIYEQYF | TGTGCCAGCAGTTACCTCACTCCGGGGAAGATCTACGAGCAGTACTTC
TRBJ1-5 | many | . | TRBV12-5 | CASVILPVSDLLSNQPQHF | TGTGCTAGTGTCATTTTGCCAGTCTCAGATCTTTTGAGCAATCAGCCCCAGCATTTT
TRBJ1-1 | few | . | TRBV12-3/TRBV12-4 | CASSFTLSTEAFF | TGTGCCAGCAGTTTTACACTAAGCACTGAAGCTTTCTTT
TRBJ2-7 | many | . | TRBV29-1 | CSGQDNYEQYF | TGCAGCGGACAGGATAACTACGAGCAGTACTTC
TRBJ2-7 | many | TRBD1 | TRBV20-1 | CSAPDRDYEQYF | TGCAGTGCCCCGGACAGGGACTACGAGCAGTACTTC
TRBJ2-7 | many | . | TRBV6-1 | CASSEVKAFYEQYF | TGTGCCAGCAGTGAAGTGAAGGCCTTCTACGAGCAGTACTTC
TRBJ2-7 | many | . | TRBV7-9 | CASSPSPWRGSSYEQYF | TGTGCCAGCAGCCCCTCCCCATGGCGGGGAAGCTCCTACGAGCAGTACTTC
TRBJ1-2 | many | . | TRBV25-1 | CASSENAGGGYTF | TGTGCCAGCAGTGAAAACGCTGGGGGTGGCTACACCTTC
TRBJ2-2 | . | TRBD1 | TRBV6-1 | CASNRGDTGELFF | TGTGCCAGCAACAGGGGGGACACCGGGGAGCTGTTTTTT
TRBJ2-2 | many | TRBD2 | TRBV15 | CATSRAGRGVTGELFF | TGTGCCACCAGCAGAGCCGGGCGGGGGGTCACCGGGGAGCTGTTTTTT
TRBJ1-2 | many | . | TRBV13 | CASSYRVGGYGYTF | TGTGCCAGCAGCTACAGGGTCGGTGGCTATGGCTACACCTTC
TRBJ2-5 | . | . | TRBV6-5 | CASSMGKETQYF | TGTGCTAGCAGCATGGGGAAAGAGACCCAGTACTTC
TRBJ1-1 | . | TRBD1 | TRBV5-1 | CASSFADRGTEAFF | TGCGCCAGCAGCTTCGCCGACAGGGGTACTGAAGCTTTCTTT
TRBJ2-5 | many | . | TRBV5-1 | CASSVHAQETQYF | TGCGCCAGCAGCGTCCATGCCCAAGAGACCCAGTACTTC
TRBJ1-2 | once | . | TRBV20-1 | CSARQQSYGYTF | TGCAGTGCTAGACAACAGTCCTATGGCTACACCTTC
TRBJ2-2 | many | . | TRBV20-1 | CSARDAKTNTGELFF | TGCAGTGCTAGAGACGCTAAGACCAACACCGGGGAGCTGTTTTTT
TRBJ1-2 | . | . | TRBV12-3/TRBV12-4 | CASSPGGGFYGYTF | TGTGCCAGCAGTCCTGGGGGGGGCTTCTATGGCTACACCTTC
TRBJ1-5 | many | . | TRBV6-5 | CASSVDRNSNQPQHF | TGTGCCAGCAGCGTCGACAGGAACTCCAATCAGCCCCAGCATTTT
TRBJ1-1 | many | . | TRBV27 | CASSLSGVWATEAFF | TGTGCCAGCAGTTTATCGGGGGTTTGGGCCACTGAAGCTTTCTTT
TRBJ1-2 | . | . | TRBV29-1 | CSVSELINYGYTF | TGCAGCGTTAGTGAACTTATCAACTATGGCTACACCTTC
TRBJ1-3 | . | . | TRBV6-5 | CAGSPVNSGNTIYF | TGTGCCGGCAGTCCCGTTAACTCTGGAAACACCATATATTTT
TRBJ1-6 | many | . | TRBV12-3/TRBV12-4 | CASSLRGGNSYNSPLHF | TGTGCCAGCAGTTTACGGGGGGGAAACTCCTATAATTCACCCCTCCACTTT
TRBJ2-5 | few | TRBD1 | TRBV7-2 | CASSVDRSRETQYF | TGTGCCAGCAGCGTGGACAGGTCTCGAGAGACCCAGTACTTC